This T cell receptor (beta chain) originates from a study of blood T cell repertoires in COVID-19. Methods used by the authors: Counts of nucleated cells, estimated from reference gene primer amplification, were obtained. Data came from immunoSEQ multiplex PCR; TCRdb stores just in-frame clones and leaves some out. Clone size and the V and J calls come from that table; the DNA yielded D and trimming. The table shows some 200,000 clones, with approximately 84% occurring only once. The V and J ends lost 0 bases and 8 bases, in that order; junction bases with no gene match: 12. The CDR3 consists of 16 residues. The V gene's germline CDR1 is MNHNS and CDR2 SASEGT.

The gene calls are TRBV6-1 and TRBJ1-2; 7 bases fit TRBD1. This sequence was found in a man aged 50 to 59 with acute or convalescent COVID-19. The sequencing input was peripheral blood. The CDR3 reads CASSEAIRGMGGGYTF. Here the CDR3 DNA reads TGTGCCAGCAGTGAAGCAATCAGGGGGATGGGTGGCGGCTACACCTTC.